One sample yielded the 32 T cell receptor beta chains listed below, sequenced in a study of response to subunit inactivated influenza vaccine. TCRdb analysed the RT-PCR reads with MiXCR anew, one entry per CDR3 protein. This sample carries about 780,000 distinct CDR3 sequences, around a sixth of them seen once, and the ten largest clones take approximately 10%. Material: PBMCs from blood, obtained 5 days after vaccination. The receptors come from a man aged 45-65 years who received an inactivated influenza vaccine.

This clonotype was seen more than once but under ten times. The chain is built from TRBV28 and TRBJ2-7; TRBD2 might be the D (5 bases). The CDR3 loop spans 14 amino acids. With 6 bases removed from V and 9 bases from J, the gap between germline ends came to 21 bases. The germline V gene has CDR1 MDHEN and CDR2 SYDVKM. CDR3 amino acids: CASRNRDILRGQYF. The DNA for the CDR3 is TGTGCCAGCAGAAACCGGGATATCCTGCGAGGGCAGTACTTC. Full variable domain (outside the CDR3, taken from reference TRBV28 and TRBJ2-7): DVKVTQSSRYLVKRTGEKVFLECVQDMDHENMFWYRQDPGLGLRLIYFSYDVKMKEKGDIPEGYSVSREKKERFSLILESASTNQTSMYLCASRNRDILRGQYFGPGTRLTVT.

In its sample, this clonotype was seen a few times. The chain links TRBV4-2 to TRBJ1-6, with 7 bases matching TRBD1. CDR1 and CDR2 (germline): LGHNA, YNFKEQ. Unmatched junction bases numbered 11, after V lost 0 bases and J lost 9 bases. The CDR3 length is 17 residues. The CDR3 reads CASSQDSMTGQGSPLHF. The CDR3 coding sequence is TGTGCCAGCAGCCAAGATTCTATGACAGGGCAGGGTTCACCCCTCCACTTT.

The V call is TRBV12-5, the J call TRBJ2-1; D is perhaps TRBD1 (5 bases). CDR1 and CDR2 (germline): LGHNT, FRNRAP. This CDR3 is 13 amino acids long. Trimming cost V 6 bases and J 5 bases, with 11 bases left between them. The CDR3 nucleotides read TGTGCTAGTGGCCGTGGGGCAAACAATGAGCAGTTCTTC. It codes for CASGRGANNEQFF.

The CDR3 DNA follows: TGCGCCAGCAGCCAAGATCCCGGGACTAGCGGGAGTATCTACGAGCAGTACTTC. Translated, it gives CASSQDPGTSGSIYEQYF. This chain joins TRBV4-3 and TRBJ2-7, with 14 bases lining up with TRBD2. The CDR3 is made up of 18 amino acids. CDR1 and CDR2 (germline): LGHNA, YSLEER. The J segment lost 3 bases and the V segment lost 0 bases, leaving 7 bases of the junction unmatched.

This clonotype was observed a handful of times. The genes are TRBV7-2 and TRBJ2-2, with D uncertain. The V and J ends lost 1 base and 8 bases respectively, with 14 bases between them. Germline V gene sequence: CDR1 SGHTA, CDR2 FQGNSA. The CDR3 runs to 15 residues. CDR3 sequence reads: CASSLVGASTGELFF. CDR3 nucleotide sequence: TGTGCCAGCAGCTTAGTCGGAGCTTCTACGGGGGAGCTGTTTTTT.

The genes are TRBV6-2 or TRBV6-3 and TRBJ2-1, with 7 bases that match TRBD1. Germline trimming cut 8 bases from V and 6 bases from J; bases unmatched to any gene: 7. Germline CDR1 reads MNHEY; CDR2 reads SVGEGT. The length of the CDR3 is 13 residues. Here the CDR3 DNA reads TGTGCCAGCGTACCCGGGACAGCCAATGAGCAGTTCTTC. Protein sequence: CASVPGTANEQFF.

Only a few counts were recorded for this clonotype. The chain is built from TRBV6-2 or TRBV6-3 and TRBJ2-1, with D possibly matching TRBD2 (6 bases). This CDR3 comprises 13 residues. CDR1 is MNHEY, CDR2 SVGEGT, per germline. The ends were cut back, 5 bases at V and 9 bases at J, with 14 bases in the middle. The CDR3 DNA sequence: TGTGCCAGCAGTCTAAGAACTAGCAGTGAGCAGTTCTTC. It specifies CASSLRTSSEQFF.

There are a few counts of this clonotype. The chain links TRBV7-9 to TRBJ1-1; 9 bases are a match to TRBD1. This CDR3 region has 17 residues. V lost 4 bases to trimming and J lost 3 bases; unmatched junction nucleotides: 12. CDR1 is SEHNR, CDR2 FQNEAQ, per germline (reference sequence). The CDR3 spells CASSSVPGQGRDTEAFF. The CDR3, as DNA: TGTGCCAGCAGCTCCGTCCCGGGACAGGGTCGGGACACTGAAGCTTTCTTT.

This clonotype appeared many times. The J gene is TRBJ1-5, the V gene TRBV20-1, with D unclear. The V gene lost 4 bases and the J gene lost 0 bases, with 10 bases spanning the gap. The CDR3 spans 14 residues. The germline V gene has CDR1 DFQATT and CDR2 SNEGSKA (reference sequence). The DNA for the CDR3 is TGCAGTGCTATGCGGGGAGTTAGCAATCAGCCCCAGCATTTT. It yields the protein CSAMRGVSNQPQHF.

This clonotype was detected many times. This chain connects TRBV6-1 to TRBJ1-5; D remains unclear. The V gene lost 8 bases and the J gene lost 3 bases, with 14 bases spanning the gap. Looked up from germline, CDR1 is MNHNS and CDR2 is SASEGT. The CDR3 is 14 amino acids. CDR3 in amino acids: CASLPRPYNQPQHF. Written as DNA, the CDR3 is TGTGCCAGCCTCCCCAGGCCTTACAATCAGCCCCAGCATTTT.

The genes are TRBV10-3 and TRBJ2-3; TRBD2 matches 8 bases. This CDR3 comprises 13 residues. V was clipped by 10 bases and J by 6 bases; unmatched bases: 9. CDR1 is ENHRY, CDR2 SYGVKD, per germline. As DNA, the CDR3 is TGTGCCACTGAGCGGGAGCCAGGGGATACGCAGTATTTT. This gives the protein CATEREPGDTQYF.

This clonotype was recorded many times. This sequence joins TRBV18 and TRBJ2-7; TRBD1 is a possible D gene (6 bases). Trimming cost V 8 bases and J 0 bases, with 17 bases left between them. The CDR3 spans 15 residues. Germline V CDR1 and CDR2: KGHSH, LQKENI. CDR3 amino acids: CASSPQGRSSYEQYF. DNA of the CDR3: TGTGCCAGCAGCCCACAGGGTCGTAGCTCCTACGAGCAGTACTTC.

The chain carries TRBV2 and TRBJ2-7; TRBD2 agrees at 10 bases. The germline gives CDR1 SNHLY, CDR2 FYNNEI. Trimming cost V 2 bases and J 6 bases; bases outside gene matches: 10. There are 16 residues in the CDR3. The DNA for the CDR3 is TGTGCCAGCAGTGAATCCCGGATAGCGGGAGGTCCCGAGCAGTACTTC. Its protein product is CASSESRIAGGPEQYF.

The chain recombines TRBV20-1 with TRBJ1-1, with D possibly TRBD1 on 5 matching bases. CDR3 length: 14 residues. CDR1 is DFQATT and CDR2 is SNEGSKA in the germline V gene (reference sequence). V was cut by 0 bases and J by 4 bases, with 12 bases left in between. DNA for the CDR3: TGCAGTGCTAGAGAGGAACAGGCCACCACTGAAGCTTTCTTT. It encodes CSAREEQATTEAFF.

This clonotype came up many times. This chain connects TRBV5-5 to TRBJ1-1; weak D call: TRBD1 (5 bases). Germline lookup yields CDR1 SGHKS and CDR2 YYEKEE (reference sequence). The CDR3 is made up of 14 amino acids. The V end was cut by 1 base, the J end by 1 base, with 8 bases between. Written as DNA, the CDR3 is TGTGCCAGCAGCTTGTCTGGGACGAACACTGAAGCTTTCTTT. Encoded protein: CASSLSGTNTEAFF.

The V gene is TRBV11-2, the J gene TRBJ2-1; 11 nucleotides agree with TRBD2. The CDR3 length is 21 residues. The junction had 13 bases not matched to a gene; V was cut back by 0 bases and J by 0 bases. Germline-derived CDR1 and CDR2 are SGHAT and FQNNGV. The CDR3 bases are TGTGCCAGCAGCTTAGAGTTAGCTAGCGGGGGGTTGAGAAGCTCCTACAATGAGCAGTTCTTC. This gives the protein CASSLELASGGLRSSYNEQFF.

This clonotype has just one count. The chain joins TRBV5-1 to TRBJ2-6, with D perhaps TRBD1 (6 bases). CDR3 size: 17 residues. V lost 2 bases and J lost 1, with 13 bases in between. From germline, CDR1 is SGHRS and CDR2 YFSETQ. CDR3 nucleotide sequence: TGCGCCAGCAGCTTCGATATACAGGGATCTGGGGCCAACGTCCTGACTTTC. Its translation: CASSFDIQGSGANVLTF.

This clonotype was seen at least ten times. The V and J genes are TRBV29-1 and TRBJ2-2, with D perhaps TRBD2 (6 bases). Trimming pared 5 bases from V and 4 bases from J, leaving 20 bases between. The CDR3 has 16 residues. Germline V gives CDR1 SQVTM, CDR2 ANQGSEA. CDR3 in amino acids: CSVRVGGVSGTGELFF. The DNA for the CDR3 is TGCAGCGTTCGCGTCGGGGGAGTCTCCGGCACCGGGGAGCTGTTTTTT.

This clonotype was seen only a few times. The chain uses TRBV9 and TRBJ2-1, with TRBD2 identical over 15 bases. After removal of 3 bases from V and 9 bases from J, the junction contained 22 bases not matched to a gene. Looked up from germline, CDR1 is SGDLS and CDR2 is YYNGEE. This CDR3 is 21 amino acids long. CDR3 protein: CASSAQAGTSGRWSPLGEQFF. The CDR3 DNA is TGTGCCAGCAGCGCCCAGGCCGGGACTAGCGGGAGGTGGTCACCCTTGGGTGAGCAGTTCTTC. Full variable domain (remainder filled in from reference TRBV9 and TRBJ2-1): DSGVTQTPKHLITATGQRVTLRCSPRSGDLSVYWYQQSLDQGLQFLIQYYNGEERAKGNILERFSAQQFPDLHSELNLSSLELGDSALYFCASSAQAGTSGRWSPLGEQFFGPGTRLTVL.

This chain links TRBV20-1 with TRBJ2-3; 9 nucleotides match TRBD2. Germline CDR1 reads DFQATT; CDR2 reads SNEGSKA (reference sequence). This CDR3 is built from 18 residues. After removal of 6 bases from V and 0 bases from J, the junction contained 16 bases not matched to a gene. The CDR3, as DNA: TGCAGTGCACAAACTAGACTAGCGGTGTACCCTAGCACAGATACGCAGTATTTT. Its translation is CSAQTRLAVYPSTDTQYF.

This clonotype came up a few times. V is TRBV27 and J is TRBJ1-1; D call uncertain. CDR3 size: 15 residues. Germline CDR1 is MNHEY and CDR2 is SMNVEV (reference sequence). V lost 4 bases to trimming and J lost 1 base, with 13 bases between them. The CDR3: CASSSEAGENTEAFF. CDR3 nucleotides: TGTGCCAGCAGTTCCGAAGCGGGCGAGAACACTGAAGCTTTCTTT.

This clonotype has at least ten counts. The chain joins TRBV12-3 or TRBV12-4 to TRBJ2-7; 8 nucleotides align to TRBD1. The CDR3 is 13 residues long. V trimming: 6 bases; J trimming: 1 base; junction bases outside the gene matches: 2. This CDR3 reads CASRTGASYEQYF. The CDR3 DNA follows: TGTGCCAGCAGGACAGGGGCATCCTACGAGCAGTACTTC.

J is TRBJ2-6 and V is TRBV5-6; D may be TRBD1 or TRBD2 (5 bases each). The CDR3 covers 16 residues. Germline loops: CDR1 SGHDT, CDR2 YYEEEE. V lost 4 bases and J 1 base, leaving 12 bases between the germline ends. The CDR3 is CASSLGAGSGANVLTF. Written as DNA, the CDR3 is TGTGCCAGCAGCCTCGGGGCCGGTTCTGGGGCCAACGTCCTGACTTTC.

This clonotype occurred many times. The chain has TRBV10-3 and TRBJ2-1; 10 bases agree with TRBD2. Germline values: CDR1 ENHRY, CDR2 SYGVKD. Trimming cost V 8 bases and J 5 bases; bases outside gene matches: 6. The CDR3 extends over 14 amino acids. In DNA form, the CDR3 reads TGTGCCATCGAAGCGGGGGGGAGAAACAATGAGCAGTTCTTC. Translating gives CAIEAGGRNNEQFF.

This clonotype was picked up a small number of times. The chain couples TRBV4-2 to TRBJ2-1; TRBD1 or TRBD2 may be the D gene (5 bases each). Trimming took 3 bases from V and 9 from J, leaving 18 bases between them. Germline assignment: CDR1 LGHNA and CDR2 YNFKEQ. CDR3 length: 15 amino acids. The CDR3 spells CASSHQVPGRGEQFF. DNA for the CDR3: TGTGCCAGCAGCCACCAGGTTCCGGGACGGGGTGAGCAGTTCTTC.

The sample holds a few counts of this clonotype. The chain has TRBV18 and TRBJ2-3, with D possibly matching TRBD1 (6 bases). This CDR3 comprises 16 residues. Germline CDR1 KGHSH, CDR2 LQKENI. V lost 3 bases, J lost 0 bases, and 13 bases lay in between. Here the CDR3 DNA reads TGTGCCAGCTCACCTGGGACACCATCTAGCACAGATACGCAGTATTTT. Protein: CASSPGTPSSTDTQYF.

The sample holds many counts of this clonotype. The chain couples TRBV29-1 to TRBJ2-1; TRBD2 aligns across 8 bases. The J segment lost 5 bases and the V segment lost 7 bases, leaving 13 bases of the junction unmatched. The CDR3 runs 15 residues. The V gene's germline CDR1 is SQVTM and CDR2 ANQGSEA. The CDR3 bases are TGCAGCGGGAGGGCATGGGCTAGCGGGCACAATGAGCAGTTCTTC. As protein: CSGRAWASGHNEQFF.

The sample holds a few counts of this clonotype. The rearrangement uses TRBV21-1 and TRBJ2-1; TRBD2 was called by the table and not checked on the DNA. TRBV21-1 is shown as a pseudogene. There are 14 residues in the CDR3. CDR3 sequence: CASSRREKYNEQFF. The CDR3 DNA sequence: TGTGCCAGCAGCCGGCGGGAGAAATACAATGAGCAGTTCTTC.

Here the CDR3 DNA reads TGTGCCATCAAAGGGACTAGCGAATCCTACGAGCAGTACTTC. Encoded protein: CAIKGTSESYEQYF. The rearrangement joins TRBV10-3 to TRBJ2-7; 10 nucleotides agree with TRBD2. The V gene's germline CDR1 is ENHRY and CDR2 SYGVKD. Trimming cost V 7 bases and J 1 base; bases outside gene matches: 4. The CDR3 is made up of 14 amino acids.

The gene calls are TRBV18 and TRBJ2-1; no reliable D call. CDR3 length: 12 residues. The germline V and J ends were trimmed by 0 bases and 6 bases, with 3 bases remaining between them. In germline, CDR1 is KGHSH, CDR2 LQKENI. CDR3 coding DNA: TGTGCCAGCTCACCACCTACCAATGAGCAGTTCTTC. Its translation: CASSPPTNEQFF. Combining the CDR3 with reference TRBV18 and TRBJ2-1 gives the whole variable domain NAGVMQNPRHLVRRRGQEARLRCSPMKGHSHVYWYRQLPEEGLKFMVYLQKENIIDESGMPKERFSAEFPKEGPSILRIQQVVRGDSAAYFCASSPPTNEQFFGPGTRLTVL.

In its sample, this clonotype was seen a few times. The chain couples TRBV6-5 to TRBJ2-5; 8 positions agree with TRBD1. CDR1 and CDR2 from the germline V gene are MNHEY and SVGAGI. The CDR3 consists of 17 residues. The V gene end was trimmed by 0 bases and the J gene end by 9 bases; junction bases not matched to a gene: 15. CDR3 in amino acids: CASSYSNPQTGAGAQYF. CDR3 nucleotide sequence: TGTGCCAGCAGTTACTCAAACCCTCAGACAGGGGCTGGAGCCCAGTACTTC.

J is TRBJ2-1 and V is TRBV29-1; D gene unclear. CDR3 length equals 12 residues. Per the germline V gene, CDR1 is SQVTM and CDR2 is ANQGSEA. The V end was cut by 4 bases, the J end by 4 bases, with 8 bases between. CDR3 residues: CSVVVEYNEQFF. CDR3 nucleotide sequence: TGCAGCGTTGTTGTAGAATACAATGAGCAGTTCTTC.